The present T cell receptor (beta chain) was sequenced within a study of CD8+ T cells in alopecia areata. Starting from PBMCs, sorting isolated CD4+ and CD8+ T cells. TCR sequencing used cDNA made by reverse transcription of extracted RNA. Here immunoSEQ multiplex PCR was the method, and the copy in TCRdb shows in-frame clones only, minus some. The profile shows 95,000 to 120,000 clones, 55% to 75% of them singletons. Study conclusions and caveats: It was lesional scalp, especially alopecia totalis/universalis, that showed higher clonality than normal scalp.

Points on this clone: Antigen specificity is unknown.

The sequenced sample consisted of CD8+ T cells sorted from blood. This receptor was taken from a human donor in good health.

The CDR3 region has the DNA TGCGCCAGCAGCTTCGGAGAGGGTCTTGGCGATGAGCAGTTCTTC. This gives the protein CASSFGEGLGDEQFF. V and J are TRBV5-1 and TRBJ2-1, with a weak D call TRBD2 (5 bases). Germline CDR1 SGHRS, CDR2 YFSETQ. Deletions cut 2 bases from V and 8 bases from J, with 17 bases between. The CDR3 has 15 residues.